This T cell receptor beta chain originates from a study of blood T cells in healthy people across ages. Concerning this clonotype itself: The antigen is undetermined.

The donors, all healthy, were Caucasians living in Russia, aged roughly 6 to 100. The CDR3 is 13 amino acids. Germline V CDR1 and CDR2: MDHEN, SYDVKM. Trimming took off 5 bases at V and 7 bases at J, with 9 bases between the two ends. The second PCR ran about 6 to 12 cycles with a sample-barcoded 5' primer and J-beta primers. TCRdb reanalysed the 5' RACE reads using MiXCR and keeps one entry per CDR3 protein. The table records about 640,000 distinct CDR3 sequences, approximately 50% of them present only once. Study-wide results and caveats: Estimated diversity, derived from one million T cells, was regarded as an underestimate.

This receptor was identified in a man in his fifties or sixties in good health. This chain links TRBV28 with TRBJ1-6; TRBD1 is a possible D gene (6 bases). Source material: blood. CDR3: CASSRDKNSPLHF. CDR3 coding DNA: TGTGCCAGCAGTAGGGACAAGAATTCACCCCTCCACTTT.